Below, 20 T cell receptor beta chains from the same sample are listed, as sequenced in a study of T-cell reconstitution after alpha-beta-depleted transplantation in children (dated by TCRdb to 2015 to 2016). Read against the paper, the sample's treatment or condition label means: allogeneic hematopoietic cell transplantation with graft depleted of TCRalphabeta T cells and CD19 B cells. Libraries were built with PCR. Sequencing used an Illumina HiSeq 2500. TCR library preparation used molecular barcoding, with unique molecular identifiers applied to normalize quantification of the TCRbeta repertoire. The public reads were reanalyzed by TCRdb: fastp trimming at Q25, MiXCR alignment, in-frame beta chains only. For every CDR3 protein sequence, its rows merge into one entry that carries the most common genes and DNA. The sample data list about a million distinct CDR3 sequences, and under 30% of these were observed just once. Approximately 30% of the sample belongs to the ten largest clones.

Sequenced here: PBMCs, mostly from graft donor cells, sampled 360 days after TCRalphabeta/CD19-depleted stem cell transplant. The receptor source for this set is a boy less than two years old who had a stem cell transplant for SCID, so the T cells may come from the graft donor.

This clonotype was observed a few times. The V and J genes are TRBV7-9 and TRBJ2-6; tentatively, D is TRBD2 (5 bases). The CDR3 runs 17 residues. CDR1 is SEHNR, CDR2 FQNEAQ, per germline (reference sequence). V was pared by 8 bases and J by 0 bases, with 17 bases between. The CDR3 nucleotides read TGTGCCAGCTTAGAGGGTGAACCCATCTCTGGGGCCAACGTCCTGACTTTC. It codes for CASLEGEPISGANVLTF.

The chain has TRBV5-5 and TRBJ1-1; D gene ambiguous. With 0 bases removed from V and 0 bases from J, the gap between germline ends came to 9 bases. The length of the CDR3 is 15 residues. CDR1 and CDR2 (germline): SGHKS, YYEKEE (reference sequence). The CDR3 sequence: CASSLALAVNTEAFF. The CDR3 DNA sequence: TGTGCCAGCAGCTTGGCGTTAGCAGTGAACACTGAAGCTTTCTTT.

CDR3 amino acids: CATSRGQLAGAVGYEQYF. The CDR3 bases are TGTGCCACCAGCAGAGGTCAACTAGCGGGGGCCGTAGGTTACGAGCAGTACTTC. The rearrangement uses TRBV15 and TRBJ2-7; 11 nucleotides agree with TRBD2. Germline V gene sequence: CDR1 LNHNV, CDR2 YYDKDF (reference sequence). The CDR3 is 18 residues long. V shed 1 base, J shed 4 bases, and the junction held 12 bases outside the gene matches.

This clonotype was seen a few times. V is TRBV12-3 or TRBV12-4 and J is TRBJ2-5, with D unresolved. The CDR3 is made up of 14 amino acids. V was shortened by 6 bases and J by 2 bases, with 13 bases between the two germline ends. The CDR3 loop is CASSSAAIQETQYF. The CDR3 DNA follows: TGTGCCAGCAGCTCCGCGGCAATTCAAGAGACCCAGTACTTC.

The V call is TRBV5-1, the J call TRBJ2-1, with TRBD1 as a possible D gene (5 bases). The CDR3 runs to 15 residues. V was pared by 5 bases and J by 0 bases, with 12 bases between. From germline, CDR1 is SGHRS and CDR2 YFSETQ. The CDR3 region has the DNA TGCGCCAGCAGAGAAACAGGAGCCTCCTACAATGAGCAGTTCTTC. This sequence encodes CASRETGASYNEQFF.

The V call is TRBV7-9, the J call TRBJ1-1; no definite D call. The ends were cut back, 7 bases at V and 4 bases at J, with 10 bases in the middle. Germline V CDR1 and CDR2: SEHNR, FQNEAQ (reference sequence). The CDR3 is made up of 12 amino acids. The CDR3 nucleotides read TGTGCCAGCACCCGACTGGGCACTGAAGCTTTCTTT. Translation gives CASTRLGTEAFF. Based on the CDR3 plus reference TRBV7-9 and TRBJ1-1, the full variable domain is DTGVSQNPRHKITKRGQNVTFRCDPISEHNRLYWYRQTLGQGPEFLTYFQNEAQLEKSRLLSDRFSAERPKGSFSTLEIQRTEQGDSAMYLCASTRLGTEAFFGQGTRLTVV.

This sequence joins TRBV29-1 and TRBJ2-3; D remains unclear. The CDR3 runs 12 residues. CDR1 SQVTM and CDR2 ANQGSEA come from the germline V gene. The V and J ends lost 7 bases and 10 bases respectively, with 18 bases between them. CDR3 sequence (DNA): TGCAGCGCTGATTCCGTAAGAGACTCGCAGTATTTT. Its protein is CSADSVRDSQYF.

CDR3 in amino acids: CASSPYGGGTVSYEQYF. DNA for the CDR3: TGTGCCAGCAGTCCCTACGGTGGGGGGACAGTCTCCTACGAGCAGTACTTC. V usage is TRBV6-2 or TRBV6-3 and J usage is TRBJ2-7; maybe TRBD1 (7 bases). The germline CDR1 and CDR2 sequences are MNHEY and SVGEGT. This CDR3 contains 17 residues. V shed 5 bases and J shed 0 bases, with 20 bases lying between them.

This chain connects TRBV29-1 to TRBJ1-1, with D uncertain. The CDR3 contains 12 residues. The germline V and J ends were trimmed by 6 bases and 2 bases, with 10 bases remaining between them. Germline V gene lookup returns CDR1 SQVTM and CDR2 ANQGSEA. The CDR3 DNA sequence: TGCAGCGTCCGGGCAACCAACACTGAAGCTTTCTTT. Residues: CSVRATNTEAFF.

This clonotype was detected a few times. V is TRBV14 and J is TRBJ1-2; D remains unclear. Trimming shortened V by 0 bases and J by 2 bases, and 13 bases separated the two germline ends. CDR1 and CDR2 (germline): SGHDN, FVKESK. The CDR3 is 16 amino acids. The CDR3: CASSQEHQLLNYGYTF. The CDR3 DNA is TGTGCCAGCAGCCAAGAGCACCAACTACTAAACTATGGCTACACCTTC. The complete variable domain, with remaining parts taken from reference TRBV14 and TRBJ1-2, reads EAGVTQFPSHSVIEKGQTVTLRCDPISGHDNLYWYRRVMGKEIKFLLHFVKESKQDESGMPNNRFLAERTGGTYSTLKVQPAELEDSGVYFCASSQEHQLLNYGYTFGSGTRLTVV.

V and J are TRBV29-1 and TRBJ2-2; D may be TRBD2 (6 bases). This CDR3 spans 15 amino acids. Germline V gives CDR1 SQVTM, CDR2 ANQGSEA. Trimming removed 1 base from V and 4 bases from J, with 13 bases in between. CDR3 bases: TGCAGCGTTGAAGGGTCTCGGAGGGGCACCGGGGAGCTGTTTTTT. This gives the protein CSVEGSRRGTGELFF.

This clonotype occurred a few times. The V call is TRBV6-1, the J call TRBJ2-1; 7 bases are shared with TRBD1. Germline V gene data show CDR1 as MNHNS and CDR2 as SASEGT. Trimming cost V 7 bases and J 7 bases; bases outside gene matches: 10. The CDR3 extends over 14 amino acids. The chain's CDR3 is CASTKQGLGNEQFF. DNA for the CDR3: TGTGCCAGCACCAAACAGGGGCTGGGGAATGAGCAGTTCTTC.

The CDR3: CASSRKDSDTQYF. As DNA, the CDR3 is TGCGCCAGCAGCCGAAAGGATAGCGATACGCAGTATTTT. The chain carries TRBV4-1 and TRBJ2-3; D remains unclear. The germline V gene has CDR1 MGHRA and CDR2 YSYEKL. The CDR3 extends over 13 amino acids. Trimming stripped 4 bases from V and 6 bases from J, with 11 bases between.

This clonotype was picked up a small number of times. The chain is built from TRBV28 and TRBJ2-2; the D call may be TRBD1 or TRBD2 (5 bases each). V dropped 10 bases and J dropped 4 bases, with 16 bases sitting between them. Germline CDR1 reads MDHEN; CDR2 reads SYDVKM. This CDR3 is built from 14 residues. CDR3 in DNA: TGTGCCACCAACAAGCCGGGGCCCACCGGGGAGCTGTTTTTT. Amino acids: CATNKPGPTGELFF.

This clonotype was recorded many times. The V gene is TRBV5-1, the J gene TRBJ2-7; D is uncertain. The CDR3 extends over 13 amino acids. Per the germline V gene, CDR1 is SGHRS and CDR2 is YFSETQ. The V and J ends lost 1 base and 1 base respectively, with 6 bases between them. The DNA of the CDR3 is TGCGCCAGCAGCTTGCGGGTATCCTACGAGCAGTACTTC. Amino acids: CASSLRVSYEQYF.

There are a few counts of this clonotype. In nucleotides, the CDR3 is TGCGCCAGCAGCCAAACTAGCGGTGGGGAGACCCAGTACTTC. Its protein is CASSQTSGGETQYF. The chain joins TRBV4-1 to TRBJ2-5; 8 bases are shared with TRBD2. CDR3 size: 14 residues. The junction had 4 bases not matched to a gene; V was cut back by 2 bases and J by 5 bases. CDR1 and CDR2 from the germline V gene are MGHRA and YSYEKL.

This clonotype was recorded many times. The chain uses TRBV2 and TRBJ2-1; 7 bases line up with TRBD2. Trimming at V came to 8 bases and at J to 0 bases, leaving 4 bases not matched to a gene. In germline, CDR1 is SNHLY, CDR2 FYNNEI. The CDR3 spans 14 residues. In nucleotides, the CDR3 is TGTGCCAGCTTAGCGGGCCTCTCCTACAATGAGCAGTTCTTC. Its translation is CASLAGLSYNEQFF.

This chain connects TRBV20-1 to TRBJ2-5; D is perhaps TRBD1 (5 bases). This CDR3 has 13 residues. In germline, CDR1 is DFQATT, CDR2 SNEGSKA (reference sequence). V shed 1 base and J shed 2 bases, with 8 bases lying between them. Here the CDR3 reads CSARGQIQETQYF. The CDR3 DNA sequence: TGCAGTGCTAGAGGACAGATTCAAGAGACCCAGTACTTC.

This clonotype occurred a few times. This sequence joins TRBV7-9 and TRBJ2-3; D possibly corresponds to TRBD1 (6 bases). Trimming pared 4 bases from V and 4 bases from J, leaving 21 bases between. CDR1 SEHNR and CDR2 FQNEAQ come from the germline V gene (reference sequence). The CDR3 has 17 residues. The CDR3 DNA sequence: TGTGCCAGCAGCTCTCGGTCCAGGGGAAGTAAGGCAGATACGCAGTATTTT. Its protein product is CASSSRSRGSKADTQYF. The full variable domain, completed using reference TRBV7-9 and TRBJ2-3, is DTGVSQNPRHKITKRGQNVTFRCDPISEHNRLYWYRQTLGQGPEFLTYFQNEAQLEKSRLLSDRFSAERPKGSFSTLEIQRTEQGDSAMYLCASSSRSRGSKADTQYFGPGTRLTVL.

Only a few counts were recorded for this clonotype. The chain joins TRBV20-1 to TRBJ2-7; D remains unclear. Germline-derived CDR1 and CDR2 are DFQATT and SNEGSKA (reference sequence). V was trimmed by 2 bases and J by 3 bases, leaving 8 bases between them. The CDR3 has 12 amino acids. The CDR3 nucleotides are TGCAGTGCTAGAATTGGGATCTACGAGCAGTACTTC. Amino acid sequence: CSARIGIYEQYF.